Below are 18 T cell receptor beta chains sequenced from a single sample in a study of T cell repertoires in cytomegalovirus infection. TCRdb reanalysed the reads using MiXCR and keeps one entry per CDR3 protein. The sample lists about 320,000 distinct CDR3 sequences, 9% to 9.5% occurring once. The sequencing input was PBMCs. These receptors came from a human donor in good health (CMV status not recorded). Some clones in this sample may be carry-over from other donors' samples.

Written as DNA, the CDR3 is TGTGCCAGCTCACCAGTGCAAGCGTTCACCCTCCACTTT. It is translated as CASSPVQAFTLHF. The chain is built from TRBV18 and TRBJ1-6, with D unresolved. V was pared by 2 bases and J by 14 bases, with 13 bases between. Looked up from germline, CDR1 is KGHSH and CDR2 is LQKENI. This CDR3 is 13 amino acids long. Together with reference TRBV18 and TRBJ1-6, the CDR3 gives the full variable domain: NAGVMQNPRHLVRRRGQEARLRCSPMKGHSHVYWYRQLPEEGLKFMVYLQKENIIDESGMPKERFSAEFPKEGPSILRIQQVVRGDSAAYFCASSPVQAFTLHFGNGTRLTVT.

This clonotype was observed at least ten times. The V call is TRBV7-9, the J call TRBJ2-1; D uncertain. Trimming cost V 5 bases and J 2 bases, with 13 bases left between them. Looked up from germline, CDR1 is SEHNR and CDR2 is FQNEAQ (reference sequence). The CDR3 length is 15 residues. In nucleotides, the CDR3 is TGTGCCAGCAGCACGTACACCGTCACCTACAATGAGCAGTTCTTC. This codes for CASSTYTVTYNEQFF.

The genes are TRBV2 and TRBJ2-1; unclear D gene. V was pared by 2 bases and J by 5 bases, with 13 bases between. Germline CDR1 SNHLY, CDR2 FYNNEI. This CDR3 has 15 amino acids. The CDR3 nucleotides are TGTGCCAGCAGTGAACGGCTCTCCGCCCACAATGAGCAGTTCTTC. Protein product: CASSERLSAHNEQFF.

J is TRBJ1-4 and V is TRBV25-1; D remains ambiguous. This CDR3 is built from 13 residues. Trimming cost V 10 bases and J 11 bases, with 20 bases left between them. CDR1 and CDR2 (germline): MGHDK, SYGVNS. CDR3 DNA sequence: TGTGCCACCCTTCTCGAATCTTCATCGAAACTGTTTTTT. It encodes CATLLESSSKLFF.

At least ten counts were recorded for this clonotype. The DNA for the CDR3 is TGTGCCAGCAGCAAAGAGGTACAGCTCTACAATGAGCAGTTCTTC. It encodes CASSKEVQLYNEQFF. This chain connects TRBV7-2 to TRBJ2-1; D is undetermined. The germline V gene encodes CDR1 SGHTA and CDR2 FQGNSA. Trimming took off 5 bases at V and 3 bases at J, with 14 bases between the two ends. The CDR3 covers 15 residues.

The chain carries TRBV10-3 and TRBJ2-3; D not certain. V was pared by 4 bases and J by 2 bases, with 16 bases between. This CDR3 spans 16 amino acids. The germline V gene encodes CDR1 ENHRY and CDR2 SYGVKD. CDR3 sequence: CAISVRKNSTTDTQYF. The CDR3 DNA follows: TGTGCCATCAGTGTAAGGAAGAACTCAACCACAGATACGCAGTATTTT.

This clonotype was seen more than once but under ten times. The V gene is TRBV7-8, the J gene TRBJ2-5, with TRBD2 matching 10 bases. Germline lookup yields CDR1 SGHVS and CDR2 FQNEAQ. The CDR3 has 16 residues. Trimming took 6 bases from V and 5 from J; bases not matched to a gene: 12. The CDR3 region has the DNA TGTGCCAGCAGTCCGGCTAGCGGGAGAGGGAGTGAGACCCAGTACTTC. Protein product: CASSPASGRGSETQYF.

This clonotype has a count of ten or more. The chain uses TRBV4-3 and TRBJ1-2, with TRBD1 matching 10 bases. CDR3 length: 15 residues. Germline values: CDR1 LGHNA, CDR2 YSLEER. The junction had 6 bases not matched to a gene; V was cut back by 4 bases and J by 4 bases. CDR3 DNA sequence: TGCGCCAGCAGCCGAGGGACAGGGGACGCCTATGGCTACACCTTC. Translating it yields CASSRGTGDAYGYTF.

V and J are TRBV7-2 and TRBJ1-4; D remains ambiguous. The CDR3 loop spans 17 amino acids. Per germline, CDR1 SGHTA and CDR2 FQGNSA. V shed 1 base and J shed 4 bases, with 16 bases lying between them. The CDR3 sequence: CASSLGSVRRFNEKLFF. DNA of the CDR3: TGTGCCAGCAGCTTAGGATCTGTGCGGAGGTTTAATGAAAAACTGTTTTTT. Variable domain in full (rest from reference TRBV7-2 and TRBJ1-4): GAGVSQSPSNKVTEKGKDVELRCDPISGHTALYWYRQSLGQGLEFLIYFQGNSAPDKSGLPSDRFSAERTGGSVSTLTIQRTQQEDSAVYLCASSLGSVRRFNEKLFFGSGTQLSVL.

This clonotype occurred a few times. This rearrangement joins TRBV4-3 to TRBJ1-1; no clear D. The CDR3 covers 15 residues. V lost 0 bases and J 6 bases, leaving 14 bases between the germline ends. Germline CDR1 and CDR2: LGHNA and YSLEER. For the CDR3, the DNA is TGCGCCAGCAGCCAAGACCCGGGCCCCACCGCTGAAGCTTTCTTT. It codes for CASSQDPGPTAEAFF.

This clonotype was found a few times. This chain connects TRBV27 to TRBJ2-2; 10 bases match TRBD2. Looked up from germline, CDR1 is MNHEY and CDR2 is SMNVEV (reference sequence). The CDR3 totals 19 residues. J gave up 3 bases and V 2 bases, and 12 bases lay outside the gene matches. The CDR3 sequence: CASSLLAGVLSWDTGELFF. DNA of the CDR3: TGTGCCAGCAGTTTACTAGCGGGGGTCCTCTCCTGGGACACCGGGGAGCTGTTTTTT.

The chain is built from TRBV24-1 and TRBJ2-3; the match to TRBD2 covers 10 bases. Germline V lookup: CDR1 KGHDR, CDR2 SFDVKD. With 3 bases clipped from V and 2 bases from J, the junction kept 7 bases outside the gene matches. The CDR3 is 17 amino acids. CDR3 residues: CATSDPATSGYTDTQYF. The CDR3 coding sequence is TGTGCCACCAGTGATCCAGCGACTAGCGGGTACACAGATACGCAGTATTTT.

This clonotype has a count of ten or more. The chain employs TRBV4-1 and TRBJ1-2; D gene uncertain. Germline CDR1 reads MGHRA; CDR2 reads YSYEKL. The CDR3 is 14 residues long. V lost 0 bases, J lost 4 bases, and 9 bases lay in between. CDR3 bases: TGCGCCAGCAGCCAAGATCCGACGATCTATGGCTACACCTTC. Translated, it gives CASSQDPTIYGYTF.

This clonotype was counted a few times. The V gene is TRBV6-2 or TRBV6-3, the J gene TRBJ1-1; TRBD1 might be the D (5 bases). The germline gives CDR1 MNHEY, CDR2 SVGEGT. The CDR3 is 15 amino acids. V lost 7 bases, J lost 1 base, and 16 bases lay in between. This CDR3 reads CASIIGGATNTEAFF. The CDR3 DNA reads as TGTGCCAGCATCATCGGAGGGGCGACGAACACTGAAGCTTTCTTT.

This chain connects TRBV4-2 to TRBJ2-1, with D possibly TRBD2 on 6 matching bases. The V end lost 4 bases, the J end lost 5 bases, and 21 bases lay between the germline ends. The CDR3 spans 17 residues. The germline V gene has CDR1 LGHNA and CDR2 YNFKEQ. The CDR3 DNA sequence: TGTGCCAGCAGCCCCCCCACGACTAGTCCGTTTGACAATGAGCAGTTCTTC. Translated: CASSPPTTSPFDNEQFF.

This clonotype was detected ten times or more. V is TRBV14 and J is TRBJ2-2; tentative D call: TRBD2 (5 bases). This CDR3 spans 14 amino acids. Trimming removed 4 bases at V and 6 bases at J, with 12 bases between. CDR1 and CDR2 (germline): SGHDN, FVKESK. The CDR3 nucleotides are TGTGCCAGCAGCCTCAGGTCCGGGGCCGGGGAGCTGTTTTTT. Translated: CASSLRSGAGELFF. Full variable domain (outside the CDR3, taken from reference TRBV14 and TRBJ2-2): EAGVTQFPSHSVIEKGQTVTLRCDPISGHDNLYWYRRVMGKEIKFLLHFVKESKQDESGMPNNRFLAERTGGTYSTLKVQPAELEDSGVYFCASSLRSGAGELFFGEGSRLTVL.

V usage is TRBV15 and J usage is TRBJ1-1; D not certain. V was shortened by 2 bases and J by 2 bases, with 15 bases between the two germline ends. Germline V gives CDR1 LNHNV, CDR2 YYDKDF (reference sequence). The CDR3 contains 16 residues. CDR3 in amino acids: CATSRTIRQDNTEAFF. CDR3 coding DNA: TGTGCCACCAGCAGAACCATCAGGCAGGATAACACTGAAGCTTTCTTT.

The J gene is TRBJ1-6, the V gene TRBV12-3 or TRBV12-4; D unclear. The CDR3 contains 13 residues. Trimming stripped 5 bases from V and 3 bases from J, with 5 bases between. CDR3 sequence: CASSTDYNSPLHF. The DNA of the CDR3 is TGTGCCAGCAGTACGGACTATAATTCACCCCTCCACTTT.